This T cell receptor beta chain was documented in a study of blood T cell repertoires in COVID-19. The overall study: The study drew acute and convalescent COVID-19 samples from the United States, Italy and Spain. Sample material is recorded as cDNA or gDNA derived from T cells, B-cell-depleted T cells, or PBMCs.

This table comes from immunoSEQ multiplex PCR, and its TCRdb copy is limited to in-frame clones, with some not included. Among about 250,000 clones listed, about four fifths were seen once. The V gene's germline CDR1 is LNHDA and CDR2 SQIVND (reference sequence). The V and J ends lost 8 bases and 0 bases, in that order; junction bases with no gene match: 8. The CDR3 runs 15 residues. This clone occurred many times. Sequencing was carried out using peripheral blood. This receptor was obtained from a man older than 75 with acute or convalescent COVID-19. The gene calls are TRBV19 and TRBJ1-2, with TRBD1 identical over 8 bases. Here the CDR3 DNA reads TGTGCCAGTGCCTCGGGACAGGTTTCTAACTATGGCTACACCTTC. This encodes CASASGQVSNYGYTF.